Each of the 30 T cell receptor beta chains below was sequenced from the same sample in a study of blood T cell repertoires in COVID-19. Some clones are missing from TCRdb's copy, which holds only in-frame ones; the method was immunoSEQ multiplex PCR. The sample has 200,000 to 300,000 clones; more than 70% are singletons. The sample was peripheral blood. These TCRs come from a woman older than 75 with COVID-19, enrolled during active disease.

CDR3 nucleotides: TGCGCCAGCAGTGACGGCAGGGATGTTGCTAATGAAAAACTGTTTTTT. Protein: CASSDGRDVANEKLFF. This rearrangement joins TRBV10-2 to TRBJ1-4; possible D gene TRBD1, 5 bases. Germline V gives CDR1 WSHSY, CDR2 SAAADI. V lost 3 bases and J 3 bases, leaving 14 bases between the germline ends. The CDR3 is 16 amino acids.

V usage is TRBV29-1 and J usage is TRBJ1-1, with 12 positions matching TRBD1. Germline V gene lookup returns CDR1 SQVTM and CDR2 ANQGSEA. This CDR3 is built from 15 residues. The ends lost 5 bases at V and 6 bases at J; junction bases unmatched: 10. CDR3 bases: TGCAGCGTTAGGGGACCGGGACAGGGGGCCTCTGAAGCTTTCTTT. Amino acids: CSVRGPGQGASEAFF.

This clone came up once. J is TRBJ2-5 and V is TRBV18, with D perhaps TRBD2 (6 bases). The CDR3 spans 14 residues. The V gene's germline CDR1 is KGHSH and CDR2 LQKENI. V shed 4 bases and J shed 5 bases, with 14 bases lying between them. The CDR3 spells CASSQLGGGETQYF. As DNA, the CDR3 is TGTGCCAGCTCACAGCTGGGAGGCGGGGAGACCCAGTACTTC.

The rearrangement uses TRBV29-1 and TRBJ2-3; the match to TRBD2 covers 8 bases. After removal of 7 bases from V and 0 bases from J, the junction contained 3 bases not matched to a gene. This CDR3 has 13 residues. Germline loops: CDR1 SQVTM, CDR2 ANQGSEA. The CDR3 is CSARGGSTDTQYF. The CDR3 DNA is TGCAGCGCCCGGGGGGGAAGCACAGATACGCAGTATTTT.

This chain links TRBV5-4 with TRBJ2-2; 7 bases line up with TRBD1. With 0 bases clipped from V and 1 base from J, the junction kept 6 bases outside the gene matches. The CDR3 runs 17 residues. The germline gives CDR1 SGHNT, CDR2 YYREEE (reference sequence). The CDR3, as DNA: TGTGCCAGCAGCTTGGGGGACAGTTGGGAGAACACCGGGGAGCTGTTTTTT. This encodes CASSLGDSWENTGELFF.

The J gene is TRBJ2-2, the V gene TRBV3-1 (or the pseudogene TRBV3-2); 11 nucleotides match TRBD2. J lost 2 bases, V lost 6 bases, and 5 bases had no gene match. The CDR3 is 16 amino acids. Germline assignment: CDR1 LGHDT and CDR2 YNNKEL (reference sequence). In nucleotides, the CDR3 is TGTGCCAGCAGACAGACTAGCGGGGTTAACACCGGGGAGCTGTTTTTT. It encodes CASRQTSGVNTGELFF.

V and J are TRBV6-2 or TRBV6-3 and TRBJ1-1; possible D gene TRBD1, 5 bases. Germline CDR1 and CDR2: MNHEY and SVGEGT. The CDR3 spans 13 residues. Deletions cut 5 bases from V and 6 bases from J, with 13 bases between. The CDR3 is CASSRSGKSEAFF. Here the CDR3 DNA reads TGTGCCAGCAGTCGGTCAGGGAAATCTGAAGCTTTCTTT.

The chain employs TRBV19 and TRBJ2-1; D remains unclear. This CDR3 has 16 residues. V gave up 6 bases and J gave up 4 bases, with 19 bases separating them. Germline V gene data show CDR1 as LNHDA and CDR2 as SQIVND (reference sequence). CDR3 in DNA: TGTGCCAGTAGCCCCCCGACTTATATGGGTTACAATGAGCAGTTCTTC. Protein: CASSPPTYMGYNEQFF. The complete variable domain, with remaining parts taken from reference TRBV19 and TRBJ2-1, reads DGGITQSPKYLFRKEGQNVTLSCEQNLNHDAMYWYRQDPGQGLRLIYYSQIVNDFQKGDIAEGYSVSREKKESFPLTVTSAQKNPTAFYLCASSPPTYMGYNEQFFGPGTRLTVL.

V gene TRBV25-1 combines with J gene TRBJ1-6, with a tentative D call TRBD1 (5 bases). This CDR3 has 15 residues. V lost 6 bases, J lost 7 bases, and 16 bases lay in between. Germline V gene data show CDR1 as MGHDK and CDR2 as SYGVNS. The CDR3 DNA is TGTGCCAGCAGGCAAACCGGGACTCTCAATTCACCCCTCCACTTT. Encoded protein: CASRQTGTLNSPLHF.

The V and J genes are TRBV6-5 and TRBJ1-5; D perhaps matches TRBD1 (5 bases). The ends were cut back, 7 bases at V and 4 bases at J, with 14 bases in the middle. Germline CDR1 and CDR2: MNHEY and SVGAGI. This CDR3 spans 14 amino acids. CDR3: CASNRDFENQPQHF. CDR3 in DNA: TGTGCCAGCAATCGGGACTTTGAGAATCAGCCCCAGCATTTT.

This clone was seen just once. The chain is built from TRBV7-2 and TRBJ2-5, with 8 bases matching TRBD2. J lost 5 bases, V lost 3 bases, and 8 bases had no gene match. This CDR3 has 15 amino acids. CDR1 is SGHTA and CDR2 is FQGNSA in the germline V gene. Here the CDR3 reads CASSLAPTSAETQYF. CDR3 bases: TGTGCCAGCAGCTTGGCCCCGACTAGCGCGGAGACCCAGTACTTC.

This chain's CDR3 is CASSYYLTGARGYTF. The CDR3 bases are TGTGCCAGCAGTTATTATTTGACAGGGGCAAGAGGCTACACCTTC. The chain links TRBV6-5 to TRBJ1-2; 8 nucleotides match TRBD1. The trim removed 3 bases at V and 8 bases at J, leaving 11 bases unmatched. Germline V gene lookup returns CDR1 MNHEY and CDR2 SVGAGI. This CDR3 spans 15 amino acids.

This rearrangement joins TRBV12-3 or TRBV12-4 to TRBJ1-3; D gene ambiguous. The CDR3 spans 13 residues. The V gene lost 3 bases and the J gene lost 2 bases, with 5 bases spanning the gap. The DNA of the CDR3 is TGTGCCAGCAGTTTGTTCGCTGGAAACACCATATATTTT. Its translation is CASSLFAGNTIYF.

The rearrangement joins TRBV7-8 to TRBJ1-2; 7 bases are a match to TRBD1. The V gene's germline CDR1 is SGHVS and CDR2 FQNEAQ. J lost 8 bases, V lost 3 bases, and 9 bases had no gene match. This CDR3 has 14 amino acids. This CDR3 is CASSLGSGRGGYTF. In DNA form, the CDR3 reads TGTGCCAGCAGCTTGGGGAGCGGCAGGGGGGGCTACACCTTC.

This clone is a singleton in its sample. The chain is built from TRBV5-1 and TRBJ2-7; TRBD2 is a possible D gene (5 bases). V lost 4 bases, J lost 3 bases, and 14 bases lay in between. Germline assignment: CDR1 SGHRS and CDR2 YFSETQ. This CDR3 contains 14 residues. CDR3 in DNA: TGCGCCAGCAGCCTCGACGGAGACTACTACGAGCAGTACGTC. It yields the protein CASSLDGDYYEQYV.

This clone has just a few counts. V and J are TRBV7-9 and TRBJ1-1, with 7 positions matching TRBD1. The CDR3 sequence is 14 residues long. J was trimmed by 7 bases and V by 4 bases; bases with no gene match: 9. In germline, CDR1 is SEHNR, CDR2 FQNEAQ (reference sequence). CDR3 in amino acids: CASSWRQGGIEAFF. In DNA, the CDR3 is TGTGCCAGCAGCTGGAGACAGGGTGGGATTGAAGCTTTCTTT.

J is TRBJ2-7 and V is TRBV5-1; 10 bases map to TRBD1. The CDR3 totals 14 residues. Trimming cost V 3 bases and J 5 bases; bases outside gene matches: 5. CDR1 and CDR2 from the germline V gene are SGHRS and YFSETQ. The DNA of the CDR3 is TGCGCCAGCAGCTCCGGGACAGGGGTGAACGAGCAGTACTTC. This sequence encodes CASSSGTGVNEQYF.

This chain links TRBV19 with TRBJ1-4; 8 bases agree with TRBD1. With V trimmed by 7 bases and J by 4 bases, 8 bases remained unmatched. The CDR3 loop spans 15 amino acids. The germline CDR1 and CDR2 sequences are LNHDA and SQIVND (reference sequence). The CDR3 reads CASTASTGVNEKLFF. DNA for the CDR3: TGTGCCAGTACCGCCTCGACAGGGGTTAATGAAAAACTGTTTTTT.

This rearrangement joins TRBV7-2 to TRBJ1-1, with a tentative D call TRBD1 (6 bases). There are 13 residues in the CDR3. Trimming removed 5 bases from V and 3 bases from J, with 10 bases in between. Germline V CDR1 and CDR2: SGHTA, FQGNSA. The CDR3 DNA is TGTGCCAGCAGCGCAGGACAGTACACTGAAGCTTTCTTT. Protein product: CASSAGQYTEAFF.

The V gene is TRBV28, the J gene TRBJ1-4; D is perhaps TRBD1 (6 bases). V lost 4 bases and J lost 5, with 23 bases in between. The CDR3 consists of 18 residues. The germline CDR1 and CDR2 sequences are MDHEN and SYDVKM. The CDR3 spells CASSSQGSAGVSNEKLFF. CDR3 sequence (DNA): TGTGCCAGCAGTTCCCAGGGGTCCGCGGGGGTTTCCAATGAAAAACTGTTTTTT.

V and J are TRBV12-3 or TRBV12-4 and TRBJ1-2; D gene uncertain. The CDR3 is 13 residues long. V lost 2 bases, J lost 0 bases, and 4 bases lay in between. This CDR3 reads CASSLQANYGYTF. The CDR3 DNA is TGTGCCAGCAGTTTACAGGCTAACTATGGCTACACCTTC.

This CDR3 is CASSTDGLDTQYF. DNA for the CDR3: TGTGCCAGCAGCACGGACGGACTCGATACGCAGTATTTT. The rearrangement links TRBV6-5 to TRBJ2-3; possibly TRBD2 for D (5 bases). Trimming shortened V by 6 bases and J by 6 bases, and 13 bases separated the two germline ends. The CDR3 covers 13 residues. Germline V gene sequence: CDR1 MNHEY, CDR2 SVGAGI.

The genes are TRBV4-1 and TRBJ1-6; maybe TRBD1 (6 bases). This CDR3 has 15 residues. The V end lost 4 bases, the J end lost 4 bases, and 11 bases lay between the germline ends. Germline CDR1 and CDR2: MGHRA and YSYEKL. The CDR3 region is CASSPGQTYNSPLHF. CDR3 coding DNA: TGCGCCAGCAGCCCCGGACAGACTTATAATTCACCCCTCCACTTT.

This chain links TRBV11-2 with TRBJ1-6, with D possibly matching TRBD1 (6 bases). This CDR3 contains 17 residues. Germline V gene sequence: CDR1 SGHAT, CDR2 FQNNGV. V lost 7 bases to trimming and J lost 5 bases, with 21 bases between them. CDR3 sequence (DNA): TGTGCCAGCACCTTGGACAGTCTCTCGAGGAATAATTCACCCCTCCACTTT. Its translation is CASTLDSLSRNNSPLHF.

V usage is TRBV5-1 and J usage is TRBJ1-1, with TRBD1 matching over 11 bases. Trimming took 6 bases from V and 4 from J; bases not matched to a gene: 11. Germline V gene lookup returns CDR1 SGHRS and CDR2 YFSETQ. The CDR3 is 16 residues long. For the CDR3, the DNA is TGCGCCAGCACTCCGACCGGGACAGGGGGAGGCACTGAAGCTTTCTTT. Its translation: CASTPTGTGGGTEAFF.

The CDR3 bases are TGTGCCAGCAGATCCCGGACAGGGGGCTTTGGCTACACCTTC. As protein: CASRSRTGGFGYTF. V gene TRBV27 combines with J gene TRBJ1-2; 11 bases are a match to TRBD1. Germline V gene lookup returns CDR1 MNHEY and CDR2 SMNVEV (reference sequence). The CDR3 consists of 14 residues. The V and J ends lost 6 bases and 7 bases, in that order; junction bases with no gene match: 7.

The rearrangement links TRBV9 to TRBJ2-3; possible D gene TRBD1, 6 bases. The CDR3 is made up of 16 amino acids. V lost 5 bases and J 5 bases, leaving 21 bases between the germline ends. Germline assignment: CDR1 SGDLS and CDR2 YYNGEE. The CDR3 protein is CASRRSSMGAGDTQYF. CDR3 nucleotides: TGTGCCAGCAGAAGATCTAGCATGGGGGCGGGAGATACGCAGTATTTT. The variable domain in full, with the rest retrieved from reference TRBV9 and TRBJ2-3, is DSGVTQTPKHLITATGQRVTLRCSPRSGDLSVYWYQQSLDQGLQFLIQYYNGEERAKGNILERFSAQQFPDLHSELNLSSLELGDSALYFCASRRSSMGAGDTQYFGPGTRLTVL.

The V gene is TRBV19, the J gene TRBJ2-7, with 8 bases matching TRBD2. The CDR3 runs to 15 residues. Germline V CDR1 and CDR2: LNHDA, SQIVND (reference sequence). V was pared by 3 bases and J by 0 bases, with 4 bases of the junction left unmatched. The CDR3 region has the DNA TGTGCCAGTAGTATCTACGGGGGGGACTCCTACGAGCAGTACTTC. It specifies CASSIYGGDSYEQYF.

The chain combines TRBV28 with TRBJ1-5; D perhaps matches TRBD1 (5 bases). Per the germline V gene, CDR1 is MDHEN and CDR2 is SYDVKM. Trimming removed 7 bases from V and 9 bases from J, with 16 bases in between. The CDR3 extends over 13 amino acids. CDR3 sequence (DNA): TGTGCCAGCACTATCGGGGGTCAGGGGCCCCAGCATTTT. It specifies CASTIGGQGPQHF.

This clone was observed a handful of times. The chain couples TRBV6-5 to TRBJ1-2; D possibly corresponds to TRBD1 (5 bases). Trimming pared 7 bases from V and 2 bases from J, leaving 17 bases between. The CDR3 length is 15 residues. Germline-derived CDR1 and CDR2 are MNHEY and SVGAGI. The CDR3: CASTRRQSGNYGYTF. DNA for the CDR3: TGTGCCAGCACTAGACGACAGAGTGGGAACTATGGCTACACCTTC.